This entry lists 10 T cell receptor beta chains sequenced from one sample in a study of tumor-infiltrating lymphocytes in primary liver carcinoma. Blood RNA originated from unsorted whole blood, with germline DNA additionally extracted. TCR beta cDNA was made from 450 to 550 ng total RNA with a constant-region primer. Three rounds of nested multiplex PCR with slightly modified ARM-PCR produced TCR beta libraries. Use of TRBV1-TRBV30 forward primers with a C-beta reverse primer characterized the first two PCR rounds, which lasted 10 cycles each. MiXCR was run by TCRdb on the multiplex PCR reads, yielding one entry per CDR3 protein. The table includes around 210,000 distinct CDR3 sequences, 65% detected once. The sample taken for sequencing was peripheral blood. The receptors shown here come from a woman aged 55-69 years with primary liver carcinoma and hepatitis B virus infection.

This clonotype was seen repeatedly, ten times or more. The chain couples TRBV10-3 to TRBJ2-2; 7 bases are shared with TRBD2. The CDR3 covers 15 residues. With 9 bases clipped from V and 1 base from J, the junction kept 8 bases outside the gene matches. Germline values: CDR1 ENHRY, CDR2 SYGVKD. CDR3 sequence reads: CAIPRLAENTGELFF. The DNA for the CDR3 is TGTGCCATACCTCGGCTAGCGGAGAACACCGGGGAGCTGTTTTTT.

Note on this clonotype: One junction end does not reproduce the germline sequence, and a read error may be involved. This chain joins TRBV11-2 and TRBJ1-4, with a tentative D call TRBD1 (6 bases). CDR1 is SGHAT and CDR2 is FQNNGV in the germline V gene. The CDR3 sequence is 15 residues long. DNA of the CDR3: TGTACCAGCAGCTGGGGAGACAGGAGGACGGAAAAACTGTTTTTT. Protein: CTSSWGDRRTEKLFF.

This clonotype has just a few counts. The rearrangement links TRBV11-2 to TRBJ1-5; D is undetermined. With 0 bases removed from V and 11 bases from J, the gap between germline ends came to 11 bases. Germline CDR1 SGHAT, CDR2 FQNNGV. The CDR3 loop spans 13 amino acids. The CDR3 DNA reads TGTGCCAGCAGCTTAGAGAGAAAGCAGTCCCAGCATTTT. Translated: CASSLERKQSQHF.

As regards this clonotype: Its ends do not fully match the called genes, so a read error is possible. The J gene is TRBJ1-1, the V gene TRBV29-1; D gene ambiguous. CDR3 length equals 14 residues. The germline CDR1 and CDR2 sequences are SQVTM and ANQGSEA. CDR3 in amino acids: CGVEQSGGRTEVFF. CDR3 nucleotide sequence: TGCGGCGTTGAACAATCGGGTGGAAGGACTGAAGTTTTCTTT.

There are many counts of this clonotype. This chain uses TRBV10-3 with TRBJ2-2; D might be TRBD2 (5 bases). The length of the CDR3 is 16 residues. CDR1 ENHRY and CDR2 SYGVKD come from the germline V gene. V lost 2 bases and J lost 0, with 10 bases in between. The CDR3 coding sequence is TGTGCCATCAGTGAGATCGCTAGCTCGAACACCGGGGAGCTGTTTTTT. The encoded protein is CAISEIASSNTGELFF.

A note on this clonotype: One end of the junction varies from germline; a read error may be responsible. The chain employs TRBV7-8 and TRBJ1-1; 7 bases are a match to TRBD1. Germline lookup yields CDR1 SGHVS and CDR2 FQNEAQ. The CDR3 totals 15 residues. CDR3 in DNA: TGTGCCAGCAGCTATACAGGGGACTCAGGCACTGAAGCATTCTTT. It is translated as CASSYTGDSGTEAFF.

This clonotype has more than one count but fewer than ten. One base away lies a much larger clone, so this may be a sequencing read error. J is TRBJ2-5 and V is TRBV4-2; D call uncertain. This CDR3 comprises 12 residues. Germline assignment: CDR1 LGHNA and CDR2 YNFKEQ. In DNA, the CDR3 is TGTACCAGCAGCCAAGACGGAGAGACCCAGTACTTC. Translation gives CTSSQDGETQYF.

This clonotype is categorized as medium-sized. CDR3 residues: CASSLGAEQYF. Here the CDR3 DNA reads TGTGCCAGCAGCTTAGGGGCCGAGCAGTACTTC. The gene calls are TRBV28 and TRBJ2-7, with D possibly TRBD1 on 5 matching bases. Germline lookup yields CDR1 MDHEN and CDR2 SYDVKM. This CDR3 is 11 amino acids long. Trimming removed 6 bases from V and 6 bases from J, with 9 bases in between.

This clonotype was detected many times. The gene calls are TRBV11-2 and TRBJ2-2; a weak D match, TRBD1 (5 bases). The CDR3 consists of 14 residues. The germline V gene encodes CDR1 SGHAT and CDR2 FQNNGV. Deletions cut 3 bases from V and 5 bases from J, with 10 bases between. CDR3: CASSFGSGTGELFF. The CDR3 DNA is TGTGCCAGCAGCTTTGGGTCAGGGACCGGGGAGCTGTTTTTT.

This clonotype was counted at least ten times. CDR3 DNA sequence: TGTGCCAGCAGCCAAGAGGAGGCTAGCGGGAGTGATACGCAGTATTTT. Translated: CASSQEEASGSDTQYF. The chain joins TRBV4-2 to TRBJ2-3; 10 bases fit TRBD2. The length of the CDR3 is 16 residues. CDR1 is LGHNA, CDR2 YNFKEQ, per germline. The V gene end was trimmed by 0 bases and the J gene end by 6 bases; junction bases not matched to a gene: 6.